This T cell receptor beta chain was sequenced for a study of OX40 agonist ivuxolimab in advanced cancers. Study summary: Patients' therapy was ivuxolimab, an antibody that acts as an agonist of OX40 (CD134).

The germline CDR1 and CDR2 sequences are ENHRY and SYGVKD. This CDR3 has 15 amino acids. V dropped 7 bases and J dropped 0 bases, with 13 bases sitting between them. Patients with autoimmune history or systemic immunosuppression were excluded. Measured with immunoSEQ multiplex PCR; TCRdb has only the in-frame clones, and not every one. The sample has around 84,000 clones, approximately 95% seen once. This sequence joins TRBV10-3 and TRBJ2-1; D ambiguous. This TCR was sampled from an adult with an advanced solid tumor such as melanoma, head and neck, liver or kidney cancer. The sequences come from CD4+ or CD8+ T cells sorted from blood, collected in a trial of the OX40 agonist ivuxolimab. The DNA of the CDR3 is TGTGCCATCAAATTAGACTGGAGCTCCTACAATGAGCAGTTCTTC. It codes for CAIKLDWSSYNEQFF.